This T cell receptor (beta chain) was captured by sequencing in a study of shared clonotypes between healthy human individuals (dated by TCRdb to about 2020). Regarding the complete study: A few men and a couple of women, aged 18 to 49 years, made up the cohort. Per donor, three plates each were used for CD4 naive and CD4 memory, two for CD8 naive, and one for CD8 memory. To estimate repertoire size and how much clonotype sharing occurs between individuals, the study deeply sequenced the blood TCR repertoires of several healthy adults. Libraries were prepared and TCR repertoires were sequenced by different laboratories using diverse techniques, in order to increase sequencing depth and limit assay-specific biases. Per donor, leukapheresis produced somewhere between about 0.8 and 9 billion PBMCs.

Turning to this clone: Its recognized antigen is unknown. Per-nucleotide qualities are absent, and no much larger clonotype sits a single base away.

Trimming takes 0 bases from V and 4 bases from J, and the germline ends sit 8 bases apart. The CDR3 covers 14 residues, taking in both the cysteine and the phenylalanine. Here the CDR3 DNA is all that survives: 42 bases in frame from base 1. The CDR1 and CDR2 encoded by the germline V gene are SGHRS and YFSETQ. Using the deep immunoSEQ assay, TCR CDR3 regions were amplified from genomic DNA by multiplex PCR. For each cell subset, the extracted genomic DNA was distributed evenly across all wells of several immunoSEQ 96-well plates, and each plate served as one replicate. For sorted subsets, approximately 210 ng genomic DNA, equal to some 28,000 T cell genomes, was loaded into each replicate PCR. The purified libraries were quantified using a Qubit 3.0 fluorometer, sized with a Bioanalyzer 2100, and then quantified again using the KAPA Library Quantification kit. Every immunoSEQ 96-well plate was sequenced on a separate single-read 150-cycle Illumina NextSeq 550 flow cell. On the authors' methods: Because the immunoSEQ output included only junctional sequences and no quality scores, the filtering could not be the same as the filtering used for full-length reads. To assign V/J genes and CDR3, sequences were annotated using PyIR, a Python wrapper for IgBLAST v1.9, with IMGT germline references. Reads were filtered out if the reads had weak V/J assignments (E-value above 1e-6), no CDR3, stop codons, out-of-frame junctions, or ambiguous translated residues. V3J clonotypes were defined by identical inferred V gene, J gene, and CDR3 amino acid sequence. Percentage overlap between repertoires was calculated by dividing the number of shared unique clonotypes by the size of the smaller repertoire. Repertoire richness was assessed with RTK rarefaction, the Chao1 estimator, and Recon v2.1 estimates of unobserved clonotypes. OLGA was used to compute generation probabilities for all TCRbeta clonotypes that the gDNA method yielded from a handful of donors. Entries here come from immuneACCESS through TCRdb and include only in-frame sequences with V and J called. Some clones fail to appear in such tables; in the studies checked, an unresolved V gene covers under half of the shortfall, and the cause of the remainder is unknown. The V and J calls and clone size are taken from that table; D and trimming were inferred from the DNA. Counted in this sample were a few million clones; approximately 95% of them appeared once. The top ten clones comprise 0.39% of the sample.

Healthy HIV-negative adults with no recently reported acute infections or vaccinations were included as donors. Every donor was a Caucasian adult living in Nashville, Tennessee, USA. CD4+ T cells were enriched through magnetic negative selection, after which naive cells were positively selected on CD45RA and the remaining negative fraction served as the memory subset. Blood was obtained by leukapheresis, after which PBMCs were separated by Ficoll-Histopaque density gradient centrifugation and cryopreserved in liquid nitrogen vapor phase. Analytical flow cytometry was used to check the purity and quantity of each magnetically sorted T cell population. From each sorted fraction, genomic DNA was isolated and quantified by UV absorbance on a Nanodrop 2000c. General conclusions and limits of the study: Based on pairwise subsampling, the degree of clonotype sharing among donors was expected to be affected by sequencing depth. Rarefaction of sorted-subset datasets indicated incomplete sequencing despite the large sequencing depth. About 5% of naive CD4, around 4% of naive CD8, roughly 2.5% of memory CD4, and 0.35% to 0.4% of memory CD8 clonotypes were shared across a few donors. The genetic and exposure-history diversity represented was limited by the small number of donors. Naive subsets generally had larger estimated clonotype richness than memory subsets. Only blood was sampled, and tissue TCR repertoires likely differ from those in blood. Compared with non-shared clonotypes, the clonotypes found in all four sorted-subset donors had higher generation probabilities.

The sequenced sample was naive CD4+ T cells from PBMCs. The cell subset or site label on this specimen signifies: CD45RA+ positively selected. The sequence derives from a man aged 18 to 35 in good health. Some clones in this sample may be carry-over from other donors' samples. The V gene is TRBV5-1 and the J gene is TRBJ2-1, with the D gene too uncertain to name. The CDR3 sequence is CASSLVSPYNEQFF. The nucleotide sequence reads TGCGCCAGCAGCTTGGTGTCCCCATACAATGAGCAGTTCTTC. Where the CDR3 stops, the reference TRBV5-1 and TRBJ2-1 genes take over; the full variable domain is KAGVTQTPRYLIKTRGQQVTLSCSPISGHRSVSWYQQTPGQGLQFLFEYFSETQRNKGNFPGRFSGRQFSNSRSEMNVSTLELGDSALYLCASSLVSPYNEQFFGPGTRLTVL.